This TCR beta chain was obtained from a study of shared clonotypes between healthy human individuals. For the study at large: The study used three CD4 naive, three CD4 memory, two CD8 naive and one CD8 memory plate per donor.

Assay used: immunoSEQ multiplex PCR; TCRdb lists only in-frame clones, some missing. This sample has roughly 1.5 million clones, with roughly 98% found just once. This CDR3 is 13 amino acids long. The junction had 5 bases not matched to a gene; V was cut back by 6 bases and J by 4 bases. CDR1 and CDR2 from the germline V gene are MDHEN and SYDVKM. This clonotype was obtained from a man aged 25-40 years in good health. Sequencing used naive CD4+ T cells sorted from blood. Noted subset: CD45RA+ positively selected. The V and J genes are TRBV28 and TRBJ1-2; TRBD1 matches at 7 bases. Here the CDR3 reads CASSSTGAYGYTF. DNA for the CDR3: TGTGCCAGCAGCTCAACAGGGGCCTATGGCTACACCTTC.